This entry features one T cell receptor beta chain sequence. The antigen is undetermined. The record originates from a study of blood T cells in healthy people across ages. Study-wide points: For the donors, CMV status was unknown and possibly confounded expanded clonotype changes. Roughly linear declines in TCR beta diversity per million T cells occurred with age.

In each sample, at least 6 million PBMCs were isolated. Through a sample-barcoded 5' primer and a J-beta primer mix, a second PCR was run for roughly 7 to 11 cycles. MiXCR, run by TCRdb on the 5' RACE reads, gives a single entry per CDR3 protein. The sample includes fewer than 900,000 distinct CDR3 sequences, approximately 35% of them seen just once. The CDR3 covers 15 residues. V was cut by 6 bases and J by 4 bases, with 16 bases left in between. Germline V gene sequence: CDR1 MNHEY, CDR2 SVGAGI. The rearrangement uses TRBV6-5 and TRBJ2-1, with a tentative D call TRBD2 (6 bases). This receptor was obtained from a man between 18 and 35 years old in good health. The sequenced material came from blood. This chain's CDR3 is CASRGVADRYNEQFF. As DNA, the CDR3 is TGTGCCAGCAGGGGGGTAGCGGATCGGTACAATGAGCAGTTCTTC.